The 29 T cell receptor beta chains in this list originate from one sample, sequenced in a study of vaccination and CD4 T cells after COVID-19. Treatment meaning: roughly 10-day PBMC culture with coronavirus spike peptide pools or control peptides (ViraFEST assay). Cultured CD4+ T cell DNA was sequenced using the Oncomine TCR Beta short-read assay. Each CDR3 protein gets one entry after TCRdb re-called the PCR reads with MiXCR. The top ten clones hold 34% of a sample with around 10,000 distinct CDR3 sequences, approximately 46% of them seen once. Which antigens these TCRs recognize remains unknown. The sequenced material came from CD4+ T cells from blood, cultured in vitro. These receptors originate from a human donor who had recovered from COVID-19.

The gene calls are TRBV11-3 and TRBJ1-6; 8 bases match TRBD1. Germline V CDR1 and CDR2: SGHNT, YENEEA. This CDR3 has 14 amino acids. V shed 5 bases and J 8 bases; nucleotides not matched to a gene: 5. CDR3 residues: CASSLGQADSPLHF. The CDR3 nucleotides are TGTGCCAGCAGCCTGGGACAGGCCGATTCACCCCTCCACTTT.

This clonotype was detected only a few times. CDR3 nucleotide sequence: TGTGCCAGCAGTGGCGGGGGGCTAGGGAACACTGAAGCTTTCTTT. It codes for CASSGGGLGNTEAFF. This chain links TRBV2 with TRBJ1-1, with D maybe TRBD1 (6 bases). The CDR3 runs to 15 residues. Deletions cut 4 bases from V and 1 base from J, with 13 bases between. Germline assignment: CDR1 SNHLY and CDR2 FYNNEI.

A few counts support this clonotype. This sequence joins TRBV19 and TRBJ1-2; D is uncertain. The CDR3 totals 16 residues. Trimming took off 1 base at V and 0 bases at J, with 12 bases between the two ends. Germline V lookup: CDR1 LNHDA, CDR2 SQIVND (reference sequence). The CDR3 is CASSIGNEAPNYGYTF. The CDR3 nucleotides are TGTGCCAGTAGTATAGGTAACGAGGCCCCTAACTATGGCTACACCTTC.

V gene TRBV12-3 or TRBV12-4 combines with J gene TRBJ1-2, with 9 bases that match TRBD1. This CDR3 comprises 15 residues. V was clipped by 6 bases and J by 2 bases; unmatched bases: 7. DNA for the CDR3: TGTGCCAGCAGGTCCACAGGGGGCGTAAACTATGGCTACACCTTC. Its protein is CASRSTGGVNYGYTF.

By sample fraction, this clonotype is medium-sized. CDR3 amino acids: CASSLPSSTDTQYF. Here the CDR3 DNA reads TGTGCCAGTAGTCTTCCTAGCAGCACAGATACGCAGTATTTT. The chain uses TRBV19 and TRBJ2-3, with a possible D match to TRBD2 (5 bases). The CDR3 runs to 14 residues. The ends were cut back, 5 bases at V and 0 bases at J, with 9 bases in the middle. Germline V lookup: CDR1 LNHDA, CDR2 SQIVND (reference sequence).

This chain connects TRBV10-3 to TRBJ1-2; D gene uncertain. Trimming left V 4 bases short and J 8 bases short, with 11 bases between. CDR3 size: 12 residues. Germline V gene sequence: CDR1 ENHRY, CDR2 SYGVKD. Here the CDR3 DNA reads TGTGCCATCAGTGCGTTAGGGTTCGGCTACACCTTC. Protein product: CAISALGFGYTF.

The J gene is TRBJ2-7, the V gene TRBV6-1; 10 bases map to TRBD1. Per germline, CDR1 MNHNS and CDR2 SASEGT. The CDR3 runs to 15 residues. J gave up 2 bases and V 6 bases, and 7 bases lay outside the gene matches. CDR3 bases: TGTGCCAGCAGAAGTACCGGGACAGGGGCCTACGAGCAGTACTTC. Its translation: CASRSTGTGAYEQYF.

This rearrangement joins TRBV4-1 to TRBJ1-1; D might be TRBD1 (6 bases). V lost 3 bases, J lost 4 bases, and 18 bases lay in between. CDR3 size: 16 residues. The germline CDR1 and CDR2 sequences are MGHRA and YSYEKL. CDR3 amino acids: CASSQTSGARGTEAFF. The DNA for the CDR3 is TGCGCCAGCAGCCAGACGTCAGGGGCGCGGGGCACTGAAGCTTTCTTT.

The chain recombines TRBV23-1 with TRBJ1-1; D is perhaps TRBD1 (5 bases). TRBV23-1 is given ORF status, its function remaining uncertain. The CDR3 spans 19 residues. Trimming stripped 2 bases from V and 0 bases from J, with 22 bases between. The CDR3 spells CASSQEKRGLSNLNTEAFF. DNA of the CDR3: TGCGCCAGCAGTCAAGAAAAGAGGGGACTTTCTAACTTGAACACTGAAGCTTTCTTT.

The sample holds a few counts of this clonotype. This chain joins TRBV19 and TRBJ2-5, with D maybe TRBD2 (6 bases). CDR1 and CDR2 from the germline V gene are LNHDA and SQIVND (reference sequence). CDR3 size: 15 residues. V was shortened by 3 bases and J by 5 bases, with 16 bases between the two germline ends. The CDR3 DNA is TGTGCCAGTAGTATCTATTCGGGGGTCGGGGAGACCCAGTACTTC. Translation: CASSIYSGVGETQYF. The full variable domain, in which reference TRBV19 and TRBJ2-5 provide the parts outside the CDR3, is DGGITQSPKYLFRKEGQNVTLSCEQNLNHDAMYWYRQDPGQGLRLIYYSQIVNDFQKGDIAEGYSVSREKKESFPLTVTSAQKNPTAFYLCASSIYSGVGETQYFGPGTRLLVL.

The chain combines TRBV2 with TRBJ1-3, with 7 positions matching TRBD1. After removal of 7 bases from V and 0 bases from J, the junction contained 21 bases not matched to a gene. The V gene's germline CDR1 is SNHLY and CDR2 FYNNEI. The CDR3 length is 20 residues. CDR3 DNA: TGTGCCAGCACAAGAATTAGGACAGGTGGCCGGTCCTCCTCTGGAAACACCATATATTTT. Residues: CASTRIRTGGRSSSGNTIYF.

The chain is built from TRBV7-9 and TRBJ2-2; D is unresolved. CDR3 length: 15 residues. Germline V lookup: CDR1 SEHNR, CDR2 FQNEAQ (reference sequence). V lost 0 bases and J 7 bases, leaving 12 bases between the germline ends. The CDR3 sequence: CASSLAAGRNGELFF. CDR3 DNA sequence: TGTGCCAGCAGCTTAGCGGCAGGACGAAACGGGGAGCTGTTTTTT.

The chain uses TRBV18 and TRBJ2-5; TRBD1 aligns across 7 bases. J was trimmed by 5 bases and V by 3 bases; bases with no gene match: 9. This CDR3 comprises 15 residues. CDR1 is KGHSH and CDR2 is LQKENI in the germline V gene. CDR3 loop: CASSPLIGGMETQYF. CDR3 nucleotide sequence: TGTGCCAGCTCACCCCTGATAGGGGGCATGGAGACCCAGTACTTC.

Here the CDR3 reads CASSDYALGNTEAFF. CDR3 nucleotides: TGCGCCAGCAGTGATTACGCCTTGGGGAACACTGAAGCTTTCTTT. J is TRBJ1-1 and V is TRBV10-1, with D unresolved. Deletions cut 3 bases from V and 1 base from J, with 12 bases between. CDR3 length: 15 residues. Germline lookup yields CDR1 WNHNN and CDR2 SYGVQD (reference sequence).

The CDR3 protein is CASSPLLGGSFYEQYF. The CDR3 DNA follows: TGTGCCAGCAGCCCTCTGCTTGGGGGCAGTTTTTACGAGCAGTACTTC. The chain combines TRBV14 with TRBJ2-7, with a tentative D call TRBD1 (6 bases). Germline loops: CDR1 SGHDN, CDR2 FVKESK. V shed 4 bases and J shed 4 bases, with 20 bases lying between them. The CDR3 contains 16 residues.

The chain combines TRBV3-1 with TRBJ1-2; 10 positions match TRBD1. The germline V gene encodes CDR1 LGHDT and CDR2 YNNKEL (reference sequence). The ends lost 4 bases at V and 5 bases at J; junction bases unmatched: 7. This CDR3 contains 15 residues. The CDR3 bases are TGTGCCAGCAGCCCCGGGGACAGGGGAACGTATGGCTACACCTTC. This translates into CASSPGDRGTYGYTF.

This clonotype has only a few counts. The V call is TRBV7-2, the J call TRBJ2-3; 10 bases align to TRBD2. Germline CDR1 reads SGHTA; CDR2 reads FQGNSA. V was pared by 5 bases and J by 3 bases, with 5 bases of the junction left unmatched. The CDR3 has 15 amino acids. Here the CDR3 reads CASSPAGGGTDTQYF. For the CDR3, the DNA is TGTGCCAGCAGCCCAGCGGGGGGGGGGACAGATACGCAGTATTTT.

The CDR3 loop is CAWSSGAIQYF. The CDR3 bases are TGTGCCTGGAGTTCCGGAGCCATTCAGTACTTC. This chain connects TRBV30 to TRBJ2-4; D uncertain. Germline V gene data show CDR1 as GTSNPN and CDR2 as SVGIG (reference sequence). The CDR3 covers 11 residues. Trimming removed 2 bases from V and 9 bases from J, with 8 bases in between.

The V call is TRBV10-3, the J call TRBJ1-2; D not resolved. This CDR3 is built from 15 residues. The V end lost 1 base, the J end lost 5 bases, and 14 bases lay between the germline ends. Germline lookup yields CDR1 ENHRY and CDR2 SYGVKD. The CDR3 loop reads CAISELDSPSYGYTF. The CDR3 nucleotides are TGTGCCATCAGTGAGTTAGACTCACCCTCGTATGGCTACACCTTC.

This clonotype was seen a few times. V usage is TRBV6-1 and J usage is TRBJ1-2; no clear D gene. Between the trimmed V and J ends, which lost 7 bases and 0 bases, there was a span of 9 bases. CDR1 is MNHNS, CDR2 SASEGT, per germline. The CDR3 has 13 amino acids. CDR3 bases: TGTGCCAGCACGCTCCGTACTAACTATGGCTACACCTTC. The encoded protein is CASTLRTNYGYTF.

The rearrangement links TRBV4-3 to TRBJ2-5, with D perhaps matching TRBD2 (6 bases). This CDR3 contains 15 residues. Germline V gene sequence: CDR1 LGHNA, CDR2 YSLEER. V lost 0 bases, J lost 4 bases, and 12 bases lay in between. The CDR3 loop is CASSQEASAGETQYF. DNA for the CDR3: TGCGCCAGCAGCCAAGAGGCTAGCGCGGGAGAGACCCAGTACTTC.

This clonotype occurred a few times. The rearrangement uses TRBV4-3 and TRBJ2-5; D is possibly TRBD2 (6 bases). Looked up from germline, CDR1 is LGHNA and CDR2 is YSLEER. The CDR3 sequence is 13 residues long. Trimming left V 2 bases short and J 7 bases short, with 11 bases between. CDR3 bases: TGCGCCAGCAGCCAAAATATGGAGGGGACCCAGTACTTC. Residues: CASSQNMEGTQYF.

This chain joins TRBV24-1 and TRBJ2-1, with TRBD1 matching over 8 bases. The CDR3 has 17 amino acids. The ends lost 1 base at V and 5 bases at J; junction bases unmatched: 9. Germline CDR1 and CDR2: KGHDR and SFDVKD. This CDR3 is CATSDFKTGEYDNEQFF. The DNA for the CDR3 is TGTGCCACCAGTGATTTCAAGACAGGGGAGTACGACAATGAGCAGTTCTTC.

The CDR3 DNA reads as TGTGCCAGCAGCCACGGGGTGGGGAACACTGAAGCTTTCTTT. Protein sequence: CASSHGVGNTEAFF. This rearrangement joins TRBV6-2 or TRBV6-3 to TRBJ1-1; no reliable D call. V was pared by 6 bases and J by 1 base, with 12 bases between. This CDR3 is built from 14 residues. Germline V lookup: CDR1 MNHEY, CDR2 SVGEGT.

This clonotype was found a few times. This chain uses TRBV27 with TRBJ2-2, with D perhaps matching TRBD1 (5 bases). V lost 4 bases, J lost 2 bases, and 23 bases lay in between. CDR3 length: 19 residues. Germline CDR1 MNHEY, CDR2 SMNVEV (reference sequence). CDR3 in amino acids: CASSSIHLVGPLNTGELFF. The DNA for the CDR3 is TGTGCCAGCAGTTCGATCCATCTCGTGGGGCCACTTAACACCGGGGAGCTGTTTTTT.

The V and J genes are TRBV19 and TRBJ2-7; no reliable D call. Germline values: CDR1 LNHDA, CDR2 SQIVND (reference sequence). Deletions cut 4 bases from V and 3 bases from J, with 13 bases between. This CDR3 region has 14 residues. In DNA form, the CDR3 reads TGTGCCAGTAGTAAGGTATACGGAATCTACGAGCAGTACTTC. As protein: CASSKVYGIYEQYF.

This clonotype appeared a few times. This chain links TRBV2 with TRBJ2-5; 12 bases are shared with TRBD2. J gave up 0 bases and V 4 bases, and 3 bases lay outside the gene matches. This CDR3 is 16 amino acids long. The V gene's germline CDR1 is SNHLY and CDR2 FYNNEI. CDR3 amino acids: CASSGGLAGYQETQYF. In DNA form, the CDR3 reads TGTGCCAGCAGTGGGGGACTAGCGGGCTACCAAGAGACCCAGTACTTC.

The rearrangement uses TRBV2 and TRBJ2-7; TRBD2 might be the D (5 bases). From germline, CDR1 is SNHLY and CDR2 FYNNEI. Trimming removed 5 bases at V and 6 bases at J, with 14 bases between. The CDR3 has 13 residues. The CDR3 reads CASSPSGKSEQYF. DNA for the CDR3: TGTGCCAGCAGTCCCTCCGGGAAGAGCGAGCAGTACTTC.

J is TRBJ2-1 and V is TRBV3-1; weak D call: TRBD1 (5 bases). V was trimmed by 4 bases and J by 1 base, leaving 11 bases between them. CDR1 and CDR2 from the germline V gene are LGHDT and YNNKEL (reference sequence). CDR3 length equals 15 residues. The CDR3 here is CASSPTRTSYNEQFF. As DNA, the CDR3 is TGTGCCAGCAGCCCGACCAGGACATCCTACAATGAGCAGTTCTTC.